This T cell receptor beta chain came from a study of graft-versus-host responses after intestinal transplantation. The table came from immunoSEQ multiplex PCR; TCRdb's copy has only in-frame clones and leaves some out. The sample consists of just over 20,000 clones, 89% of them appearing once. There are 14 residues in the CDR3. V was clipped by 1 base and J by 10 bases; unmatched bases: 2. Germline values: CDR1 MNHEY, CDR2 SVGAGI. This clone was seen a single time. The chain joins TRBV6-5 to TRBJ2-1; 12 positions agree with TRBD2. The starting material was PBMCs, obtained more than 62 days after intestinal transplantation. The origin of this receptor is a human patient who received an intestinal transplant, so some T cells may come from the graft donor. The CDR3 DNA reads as TGTGCCAGCAGTTACTGGCTAGCGGGGGGGGAGCAGTTCTTC. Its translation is CASSYWLAGGEQFF.